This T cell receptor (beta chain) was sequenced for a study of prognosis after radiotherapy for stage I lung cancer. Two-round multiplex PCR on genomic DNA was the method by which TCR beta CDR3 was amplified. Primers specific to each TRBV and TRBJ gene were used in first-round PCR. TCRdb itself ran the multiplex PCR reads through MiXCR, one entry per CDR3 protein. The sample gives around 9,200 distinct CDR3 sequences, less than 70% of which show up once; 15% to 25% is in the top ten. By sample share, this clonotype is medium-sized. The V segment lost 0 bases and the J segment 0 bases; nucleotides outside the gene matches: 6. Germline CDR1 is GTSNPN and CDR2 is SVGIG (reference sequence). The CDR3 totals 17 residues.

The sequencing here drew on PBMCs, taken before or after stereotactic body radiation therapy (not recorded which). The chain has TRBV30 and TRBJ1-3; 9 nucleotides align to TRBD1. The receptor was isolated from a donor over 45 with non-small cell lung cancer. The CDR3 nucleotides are TGTGCCTGGAGTGTTACAGGGGGCGCGAGCTCTGGAAACACCATATATTTT. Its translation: CAWSVTGGASSGNTIYF. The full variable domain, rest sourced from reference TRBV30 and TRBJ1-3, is SQTIHQWPATLVQPVGSPLSLECTVEGTSNPNLYWYRQAAGRGLQLLFYSVGIGQISSEVPQNLSASRPQDRQFILSSKKLLLSDSGFYLCAWSVTGGASSGNTIYFGEGSWLTVV.